These 10 T cell receptor beta chains came from one sample sequenced in a study of breast tumors, draining lymph nodes, adjacent tissues listed by TCRdb under 2016. The library was built by means of multiplex PCR. Sequencer: Illumina HiSeq 2000. Using fastp trimming at Q25 and MiXCR clonotype assembly, TCRdb reanalyzed the public sequencing data and kept in-frame beta chains. Each CDR3 protein gets just one entry, which takes the most common genes and DNA from the rows behind it. The sample profile shows under 250,000 distinct CDR3 sequences; about 34% of them were found once. The biggest ten clones account for approximately 1.5% of the sample. Lymph node samples came from the axillary draining lymph nodes of breast cancer patients. Specimen: axillary lymph node tissue. All receptors derive from a female donor with breast cancer. Some clones in this sample may be carry-over from other donors' samples.

This clonotype was seen at least ten times. The gene calls are TRBV7-7 and TRBJ2-7, with 7 positions matching TRBD1. V was pared by 3 bases and J by 3 bases, with 11 bases of the junction left unmatched. The germline CDR1 and CDR2 sequences are SSHAT and FNYEAQ (reference sequence). The CDR3 extends over 16 amino acids. Here the CDR3 reads CASSFYNWDSVYEQYF. CDR3 bases: TGTGCCAGCAGCTTCTACAACTGGGACAGTGTCTACGAGCAGTACTTC.

The rearrangement links TRBV7-2 to TRBJ2-2, with D possibly being TRBD1 (6 bases). CDR3 length: 15 amino acids. Trimming shortened V by 2 bases and J by 4 bases, and 11 bases separated the two germline ends. In germline, CDR1 is SGHTA, CDR2 FQGNSA. CDR3 loop: CASSLSRGGTGELFF. The CDR3 DNA follows: TGTGCCAGCAGCTTATCGAGAGGGGGCACCGGGGAGCTGTTTTTT.

This clonotype was found many times. This sequence joins TRBV6-6 and TRBJ2-7; 9 nucleotides line up with TRBD2. Unmatched junction bases numbered 5, after V lost 4 bases and J lost 4 bases. CDR1 is MNHNY, CDR2 SVGAGI, per germline (reference sequence). CDR3 length: 14 amino acids. CDR3 sequence: CASSFSGSGYEQYF. The CDR3 DNA sequence: TGTGCCAGCAGTTTTAGCGGGAGCGGGTACGAGCAGTACTTC.

This clonotype was picked up many times. The chain combines TRBV10-3 with TRBJ2-7; the match to TRBD1 covers 9 bases. J was trimmed by 8 bases and V by 2 bases; bases with no gene match: 10. Germline V gives CDR1 ENHRY, CDR2 SYGVKD. The CDR3 covers 15 residues. In nucleotides, the CDR3 is TGTGCCATCAGTGAGGGGGACAGGGAAAGGTACAAGCAGTACTTC. This gives the protein CAISEGDRERYKQYF.

This clonotype was seen more than once but under ten times. The chain is built from TRBV10-3 and TRBJ1-1; D is undetermined. Trimming left V 4 bases short and J 0 bases short, with 9 bases between. This CDR3 has 14 amino acids. CDR1 and CDR2 from the germline V gene are ENHRY and SYGVKD. The DNA of the CDR3 is TGTGCCATCAGTGTTAACCACATGAACACTGAAGCTTTCTTT. Amino acid sequence: CAISVNHMNTEAFF.

This clonotype was counted many times. The chain combines TRBV11-3 with TRBJ2-1; D could derive from TRBD1 or TRBD2 (5 bases each). Germline CDR1 SGHNT, CDR2 YENEEA. The CDR3 totals 16 residues. V shed 1 base and J shed 8 bases, with 18 bases lying between them. CDR3 nucleotides: TGTGCCAGCAGCTTAGTTTTAGTAGCCCGAGGGGATGAGCAGTTCTTC. Translation: CASSLVLVARGDEQFF. The variable domain in full, completed from reference TRBV11-3 and TRBJ2-1, reads EAGVVQSPRYKIIEKKQPVAFWCNPISGHNTLYWYLQNLGQGPELLIRYENEEAVDDSQLPKDRFSAERLKGVDSTLKIQPAELGDSAVYLCASSLVLVARGDEQFFGPGTRLTVL.

This clonotype was recorded many times. J is TRBJ2-1 and V is TRBV9; 11 bases are a match to TRBD2. The CDR3 runs to 16 residues. Germline lookup yields CDR1 SGDLS and CDR2 YYNGEE. Trimming at V came to 3 bases and at J to 4 bases, leaving 6 bases not matched to a gene. The CDR3 sequence is CASSASTSGTYNEQFF. The CDR3 DNA follows: TGTGCCAGCAGCGCATCGACTAGCGGGACTTACAATGAGCAGTTCTTC. Full variable domain (rest looked up from reference TRBV9 and TRBJ2-1): DSGVTQTPKHLITATGQRVTLRCSPRSGDLSVYWYQQSLDQGLQFLIQYYNGEERAKGNILERFSAQQFPDLHSELNLSSLELGDSALYFCASSASTSGTYNEQFFGPGTRLTVL.

This clonotype was found many times. The chain couples TRBV20-1 to TRBJ1-5; D remains unclear. There are 15 residues in the CDR3. Deletions cut 0 bases from V and 0 bases from J, with 9 bases between. Per the germline V gene, CDR1 is DFQATT and CDR2 is SNEGSKA (reference sequence). CDR3 region: CSARDWRDSNQPQHF. CDR3 DNA: TGCAGTGCTAGAGATTGGCGGGATAGCAATCAGCCCCAGCATTTT.

There are many counts of this clonotype. V is TRBV6-5 and J is TRBJ2-2; 7 nucleotides line up with TRBD2. The CDR3 spans 13 residues. Germline CDR1 MNHEY, CDR2 SVGAGI. J gave up 5 bases and V 7 bases, and 4 bases lay outside the gene matches. The CDR3 DNA reads TGTGCCAGCAAGAAGGGAGGGACCGGGGAGCTGTTTTTT. As protein: CASKKGGTGELFF.

In its sample, this clonotype was seen many times. In nucleotides, the CDR3 is TGTGCCAGCAGCTTAGACGTGTCCTACGAGCAGTACTTC. Its protein product is CASSLDVSYEQYF. The genes are TRBV7-9 and TRBJ2-7; D call uncertain. The CDR3 length is 13 residues. Germline V gene lookup returns CDR1 SEHNR and CDR2 FQNEAQ (reference sequence). Trimming removed 1 base at V and 1 base at J, with 5 bases between.